This record looks at one T cell receptor beta chain sequence and its context. Antigen unknown. Germline V gives CDR1 SGHDN, CDR2 FVKESK. The V end was cut by 1 base, the J end by 5 bases, with 11 bases between. CDR3 size: 14 residues. This sample is part of a study of human T cells and chemical hapten exposure. About the study: A roughly 2 cm by roughly 2 cm inner upper arm patch received 2% DPC for sensitization. Study conclusions and caveats: Alopecia was present in the donors, so their immune response may differ from healthy people's. No change in TCRs above 1 in 1000 frequency was produced by DPC sensitization.

Via MiXCR, TCRdb re-called the RACE reads, giving one row per CDR3 protein. The profile shows a few hundred thousand distinct CDR3 sequences, approximately 5.8% of them singletons. Regarding time point: pre-sensitization, week 0. Regarding treatment: therapeutic diphenylcyclopropenone sensitization with weekly scalp DPC. People who gave samples had alopecia, were 18 to 70 years old, and were suitable for DPC. This receptor was obtained from a young woman with alopecia areata. Some clones in this sample may be carry-over from other donors' samples. Here the sequenced sample was whole blood, taken in connection with sensitization to the hapten diphenylcyclopropenone (DPC). The rearrangement links TRBV14 to TRBJ2-5, with D maybe TRBD2 (5 bases). The CDR3 loop is CASSQVGVEETQYF. CDR3 DNA sequence: TGTGCCAGCAGCCAAGTCGGGGTGGAGGAGACCCAGTACTTC.